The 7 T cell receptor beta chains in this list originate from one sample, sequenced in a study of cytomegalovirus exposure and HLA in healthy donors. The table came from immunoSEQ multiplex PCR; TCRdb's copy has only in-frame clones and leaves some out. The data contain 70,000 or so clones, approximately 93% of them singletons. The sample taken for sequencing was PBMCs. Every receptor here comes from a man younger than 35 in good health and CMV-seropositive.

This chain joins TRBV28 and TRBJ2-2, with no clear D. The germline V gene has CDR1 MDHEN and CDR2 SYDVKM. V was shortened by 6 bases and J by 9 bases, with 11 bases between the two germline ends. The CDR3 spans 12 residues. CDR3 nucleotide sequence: TGTGCCAGCAGGGAGCGTCCTCGGGAGCTGTTTTTT. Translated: CASRERPRELFF.

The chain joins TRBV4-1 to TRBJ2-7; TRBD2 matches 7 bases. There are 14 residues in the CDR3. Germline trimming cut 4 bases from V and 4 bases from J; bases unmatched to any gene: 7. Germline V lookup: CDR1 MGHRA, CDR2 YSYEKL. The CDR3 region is CASSLDLGGYEQYF. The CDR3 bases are TGCGCCAGCAGCCTTGATCTGGGGGGGTACGAGCAGTACTTC.

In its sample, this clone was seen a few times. CDR3 sequence: CASYPGTGHSWSGNTIYF. CDR3 sequence (DNA): TGTGCCAGTTACCCCGGGACAGGGCATTCTTGGTCTGGAAACACCATATATTTT. V is TRBV19 and J is TRBJ1-3; TRBD1 agrees at 9 bases. This CDR3 has 18 residues. J was trimmed by 1 base and V by 8 bases; bases with no gene match: 15. Germline V gene data show CDR1 as LNHDA and CDR2 as SQIVND (reference sequence).

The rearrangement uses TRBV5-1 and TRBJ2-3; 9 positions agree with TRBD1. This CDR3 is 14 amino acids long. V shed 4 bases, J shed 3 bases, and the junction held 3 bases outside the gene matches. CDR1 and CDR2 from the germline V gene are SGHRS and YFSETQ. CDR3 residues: CASSRDRVTDTQYF. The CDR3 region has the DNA TGCGCCAGCAGCCGGGACAGGGTGACAGATACGCAGTATTTT. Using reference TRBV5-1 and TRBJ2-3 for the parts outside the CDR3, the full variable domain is KAGVTQTPRYLIKTRGQQVTLSCSPISGHRSVSWYQQTPGQGLQFLFEYFSETQRNKGNFPGRFSGRQFSNSRSEMNVSTLELGDSALYLCASSRDRVTDTQYFGPGTRLTVL.

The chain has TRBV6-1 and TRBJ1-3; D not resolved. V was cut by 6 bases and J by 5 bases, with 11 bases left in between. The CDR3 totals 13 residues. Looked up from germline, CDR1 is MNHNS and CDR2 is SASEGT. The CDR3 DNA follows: TGTGCCAGCAGAGAGAGCGCTCGAAACACCATATATTTT. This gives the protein CASRESARNTIYF.

The CDR3 sequence: CASSLWAGGRNSYEQYF. The CDR3 DNA is TGTGCCAGCAGTTTATGGGCAGGGGGCCGGAACTCCTACGAGCAGTACTTC. The chain combines TRBV28 with TRBJ2-7, with TRBD1 matching over 8 bases. Germline CDR1 MDHEN, CDR2 SYDVKM. CDR3 length equals 17 residues. V gave up 0 bases and J gave up 0 bases; unmatched junction bases: 7. The variable domain in full, completed from reference TRBV28 and TRBJ2-7, reads DVKVTQSSRYLVKRTGEKVFLECVQDMDHENMFWYRQDPGLGLRLIYFSYDVKMKEKGDIPEGYSVSREKKERFSLILESASTNQTSMYLCASSLWAGGRNSYEQYFGPGTRLTVT.

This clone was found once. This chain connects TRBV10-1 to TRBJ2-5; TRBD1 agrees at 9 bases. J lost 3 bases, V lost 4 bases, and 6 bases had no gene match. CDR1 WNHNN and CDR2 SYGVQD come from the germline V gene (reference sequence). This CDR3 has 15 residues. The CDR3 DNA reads TGCGCCAGCAGTGCTACCGACAGGGGGAAAGAGACCCAGTACTTC. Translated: CASSATDRGKETQYF.